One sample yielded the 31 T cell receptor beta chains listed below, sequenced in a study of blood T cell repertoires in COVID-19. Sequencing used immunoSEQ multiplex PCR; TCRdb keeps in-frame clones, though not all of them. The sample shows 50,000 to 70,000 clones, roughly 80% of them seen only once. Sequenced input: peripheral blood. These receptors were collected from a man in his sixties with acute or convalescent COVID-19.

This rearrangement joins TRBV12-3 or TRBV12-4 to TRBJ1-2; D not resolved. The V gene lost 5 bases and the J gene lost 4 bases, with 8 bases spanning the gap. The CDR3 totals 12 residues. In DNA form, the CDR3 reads TGTGCCAGCAGTGAACAGATCTATGGCTACACCTTC. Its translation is CASSEQIYGYTF.

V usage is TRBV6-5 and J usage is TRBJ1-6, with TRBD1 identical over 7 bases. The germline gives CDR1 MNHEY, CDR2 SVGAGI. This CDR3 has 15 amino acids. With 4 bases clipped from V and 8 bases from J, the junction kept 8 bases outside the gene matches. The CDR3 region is CASSFTRDRDSPLHF. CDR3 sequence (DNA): TGTGCCAGCAGTTTCACGAGGGACAGAGATTCACCCCTCCACTTT.

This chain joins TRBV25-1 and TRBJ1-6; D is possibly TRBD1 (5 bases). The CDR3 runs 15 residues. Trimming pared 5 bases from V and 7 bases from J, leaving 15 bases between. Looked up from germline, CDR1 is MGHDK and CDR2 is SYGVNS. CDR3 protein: CASSPPAGWNSPLHF. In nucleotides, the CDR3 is TGTGCCAGCAGTCCCCCAGCAGGGTGGAATTCACCCCTCCACTTT.

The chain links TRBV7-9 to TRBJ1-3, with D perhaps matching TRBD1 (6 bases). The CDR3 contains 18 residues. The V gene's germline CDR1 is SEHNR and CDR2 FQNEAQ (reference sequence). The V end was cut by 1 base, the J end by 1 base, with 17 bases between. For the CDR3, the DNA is TGTGCCAGCAGCTTAGAGGGCAGGGGTGCCCAATCTGGAAACACCATATATTTT. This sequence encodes CASSLEGRGAQSGNTIYF.

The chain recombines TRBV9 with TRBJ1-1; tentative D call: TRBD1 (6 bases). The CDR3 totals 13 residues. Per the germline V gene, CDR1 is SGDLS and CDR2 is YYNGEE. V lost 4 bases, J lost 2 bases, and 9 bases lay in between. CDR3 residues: CASSQGRNTEAFF. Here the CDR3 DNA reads TGTGCCAGCAGCCAGGGGAGAAACACTGAAGCTTTCTTT.

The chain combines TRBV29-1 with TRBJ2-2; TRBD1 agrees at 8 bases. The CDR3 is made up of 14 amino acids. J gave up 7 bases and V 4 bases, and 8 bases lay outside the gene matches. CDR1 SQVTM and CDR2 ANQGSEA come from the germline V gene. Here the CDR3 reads CSVAVDRVSGELFF. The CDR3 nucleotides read TGCAGCGTTGCCGTGGACAGGGTTAGCGGGGAGCTGTTTTTT.

The CDR3 DNA sequence: TGTGCCAGCAACGGACAATCCGCCAATCAGCCCCAGCATTTT. Translation: CASNGQSANQPQHF. This chain joins TRBV28 and TRBJ1-5; perhaps TRBD1 as D (5 bases). V was trimmed by 7 bases and J by 3 bases, leaving 13 bases between them. This CDR3 has 14 amino acids. In germline, CDR1 is MDHEN, CDR2 SYDVKM.

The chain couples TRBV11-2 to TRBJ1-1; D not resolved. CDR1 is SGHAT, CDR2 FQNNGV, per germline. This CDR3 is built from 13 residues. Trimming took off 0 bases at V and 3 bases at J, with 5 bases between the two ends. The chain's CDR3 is CASSLEDYTEAFF. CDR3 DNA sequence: TGTGCCAGCAGCTTAGAGGACTACACTGAAGCTTTCTTT.

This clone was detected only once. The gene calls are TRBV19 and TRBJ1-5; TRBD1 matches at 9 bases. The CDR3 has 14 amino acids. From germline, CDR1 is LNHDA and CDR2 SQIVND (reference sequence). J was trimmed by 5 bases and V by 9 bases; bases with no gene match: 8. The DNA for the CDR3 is TGTGCCAGCCGGGACAGGGAATTATATCAGCCCCAGCATTTT. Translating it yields CASRDRELYQPQHF.

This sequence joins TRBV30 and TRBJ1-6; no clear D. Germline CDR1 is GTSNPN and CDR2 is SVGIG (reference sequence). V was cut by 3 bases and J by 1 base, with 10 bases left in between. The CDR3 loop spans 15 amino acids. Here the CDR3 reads CAWSLFASYNSPLHF. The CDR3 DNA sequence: TGTGCCTGGAGCCTTTTCGCGTCCTATAATTCACCCCTCCACTTT.

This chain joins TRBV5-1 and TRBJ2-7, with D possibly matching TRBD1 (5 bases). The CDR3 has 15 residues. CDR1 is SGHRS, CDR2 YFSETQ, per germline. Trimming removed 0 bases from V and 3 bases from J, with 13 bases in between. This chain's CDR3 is CASSLGQGWLYEQYF. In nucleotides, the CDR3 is TGCGCCAGCAGCTTGGGGCAGGGTTGGCTCTACGAGCAGTACTTC.

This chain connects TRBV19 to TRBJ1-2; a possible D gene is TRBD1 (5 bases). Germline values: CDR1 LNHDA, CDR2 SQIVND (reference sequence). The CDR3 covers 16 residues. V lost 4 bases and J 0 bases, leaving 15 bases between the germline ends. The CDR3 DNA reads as TGTGCCAGTAGTACGCTAAGGGGTGAGGCTAACTATGGCTACACCTTC. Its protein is CASSTLRGEANYGYTF.

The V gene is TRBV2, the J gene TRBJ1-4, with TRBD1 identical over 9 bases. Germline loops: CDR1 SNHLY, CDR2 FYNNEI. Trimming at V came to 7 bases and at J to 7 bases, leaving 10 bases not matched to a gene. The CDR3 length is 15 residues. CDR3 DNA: TGTGCCAGCACCGATATGGGACAGGGAGTTGAAAAACTGTTTTTT. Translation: CASTDMGQGVEKLFF.

The CDR3 sequence is CASSLGGPSGDTQYF. Here the CDR3 DNA reads TGTGCCAGCAGCTTAGGGGGGCCTAGCGGAGATACGCAGTATTTT. The chain is built from TRBV11-3 and TRBJ2-3; TRBD2 might be the D (7 bases). The CDR3 has 15 residues. Trimming took 1 base from V and 5 from J, leaving 13 bases between them. Per the germline V gene, CDR1 is SGHNT and CDR2 is YENEEA.

The CDR3 reads CASIGQGTGTIYF. In DNA, the CDR3 is TGTGCCAGCATAGGACAGGGAACGGGCACCATATATTTT. V gene TRBV28 combines with J gene TRBJ1-3; 8 bases line up with TRBD1. CDR1 is MDHEN, CDR2 SYDVKM, per germline. Trimming removed 7 bases from V and 9 bases from J; junction bases left unmatched: 8. There are 13 residues in the CDR3.

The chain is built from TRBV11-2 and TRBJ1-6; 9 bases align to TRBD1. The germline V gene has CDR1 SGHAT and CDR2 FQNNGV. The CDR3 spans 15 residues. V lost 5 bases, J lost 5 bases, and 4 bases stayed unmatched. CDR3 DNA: TGTGCCAGCAGCACCCGACAGGGGGATAATTCACCCCTCCACTTT. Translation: CASSTRQGDNSPLHF.

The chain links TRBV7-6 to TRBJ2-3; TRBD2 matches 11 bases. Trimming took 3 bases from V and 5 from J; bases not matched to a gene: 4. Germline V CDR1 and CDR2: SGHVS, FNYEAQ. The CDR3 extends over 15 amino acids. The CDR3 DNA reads TGTGCCAGCAGCTTTCTAGCGGGGGGCCTAGATACGCAGTATTTT. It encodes CASSFLAGGLDTQYF. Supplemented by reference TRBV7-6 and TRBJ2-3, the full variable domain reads GAGVSQSPRYKVTKRGQDVALRCDPISGHVSLYWYRQALGQGPEFLTYFNYEAQQDKSGLPNDRFSAERPEGSISTLTIQRTEQRDSAMYRCASSFLAGGLDTQYFGPGTRLTVL.

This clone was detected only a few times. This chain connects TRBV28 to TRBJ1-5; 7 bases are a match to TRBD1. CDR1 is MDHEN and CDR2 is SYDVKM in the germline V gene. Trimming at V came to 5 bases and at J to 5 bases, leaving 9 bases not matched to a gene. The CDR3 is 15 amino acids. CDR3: CASSPTGKGDQPQHF. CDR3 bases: TGTGCCAGCAGTCCGACAGGGAAGGGGGATCAGCCCCAGCATTTT.

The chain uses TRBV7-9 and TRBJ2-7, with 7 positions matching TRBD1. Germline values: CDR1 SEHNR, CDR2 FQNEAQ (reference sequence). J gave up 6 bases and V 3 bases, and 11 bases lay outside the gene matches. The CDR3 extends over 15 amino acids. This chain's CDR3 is CASSFPQGTEFEQYF. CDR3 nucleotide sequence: TGTGCCAGCAGCTTTCCGCAGGGGACAGAATTCGAGCAGTACTTC.

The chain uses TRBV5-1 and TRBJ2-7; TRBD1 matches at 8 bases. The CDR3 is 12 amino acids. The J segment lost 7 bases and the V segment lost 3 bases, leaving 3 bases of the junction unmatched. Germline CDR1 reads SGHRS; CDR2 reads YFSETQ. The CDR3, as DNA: TGCGCCAGCAGCTGGACAGGGATTGAGCAGTACTTC. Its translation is CASSWTGIEQYF. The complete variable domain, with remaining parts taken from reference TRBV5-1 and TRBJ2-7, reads KAGVTQTPRYLIKTRGQQVTLSCSPISGHRSVSWYQQTPGQGLQFLFEYFSETQRNKGNFPGRFSGRQFSNSRSEMNVSTLELGDSALYLCASSWTGIEQYFGPGTRLTVT.

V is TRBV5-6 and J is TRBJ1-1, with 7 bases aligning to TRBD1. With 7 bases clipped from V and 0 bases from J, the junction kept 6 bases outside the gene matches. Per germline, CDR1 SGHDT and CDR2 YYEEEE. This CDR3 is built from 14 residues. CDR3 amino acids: CASGGQFMNTEAFF. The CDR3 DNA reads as TGTGCCAGCGGGGGACAGTTTATGAACACTGAAGCTTTCTTT.

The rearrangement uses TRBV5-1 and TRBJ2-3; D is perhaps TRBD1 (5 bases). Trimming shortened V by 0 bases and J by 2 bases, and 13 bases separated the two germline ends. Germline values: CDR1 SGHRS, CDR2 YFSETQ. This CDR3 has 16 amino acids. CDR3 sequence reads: CASSLETAKITDTQYF. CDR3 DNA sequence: TGCGCCAGCAGCTTGGAGACAGCCAAGATCACAGATACGCAGTATTTT.

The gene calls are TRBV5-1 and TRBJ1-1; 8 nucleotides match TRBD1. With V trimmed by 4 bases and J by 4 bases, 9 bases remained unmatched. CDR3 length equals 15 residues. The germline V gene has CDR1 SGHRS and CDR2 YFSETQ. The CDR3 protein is CASSAGQGGGTEAFF. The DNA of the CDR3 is TGCGCCAGCAGCGCCGGACAGGGAGGTGGCACTGAAGCTTTCTTT.

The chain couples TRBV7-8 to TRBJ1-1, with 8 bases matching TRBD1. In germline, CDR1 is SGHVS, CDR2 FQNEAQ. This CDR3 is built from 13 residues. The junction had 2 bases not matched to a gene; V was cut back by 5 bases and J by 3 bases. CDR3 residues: CASSRDRYTEAFF. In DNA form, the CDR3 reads TGTGCCAGCAGCCGGGACAGGTACACTGAAGCTTTCTTT.

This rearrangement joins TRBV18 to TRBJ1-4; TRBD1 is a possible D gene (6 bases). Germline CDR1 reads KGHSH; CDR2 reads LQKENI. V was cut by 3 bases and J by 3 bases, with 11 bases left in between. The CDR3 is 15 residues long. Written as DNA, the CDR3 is TGTGCCAGCTCACCCAGGACAGACCCTAATGAAAAACTGTTTTTT. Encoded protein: CASSPRTDPNEKLFF.

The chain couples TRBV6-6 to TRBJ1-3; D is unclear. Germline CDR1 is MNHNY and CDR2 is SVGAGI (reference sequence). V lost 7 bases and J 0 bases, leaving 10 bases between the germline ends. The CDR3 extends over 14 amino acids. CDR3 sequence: CASTAGTSGNTIYF. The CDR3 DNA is TGTGCCAGCACCGCAGGCACCTCTGGAAACACCATATATTTT.

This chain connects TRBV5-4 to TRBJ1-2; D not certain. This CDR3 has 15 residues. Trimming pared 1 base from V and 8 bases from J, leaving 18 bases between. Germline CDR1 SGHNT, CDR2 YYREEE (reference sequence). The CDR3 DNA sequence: TGTGCCAGCAGCTTGCTCGCCAATTCGCGAGGGGGCTACACCTTC. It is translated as CASSLLANSRGGYTF.

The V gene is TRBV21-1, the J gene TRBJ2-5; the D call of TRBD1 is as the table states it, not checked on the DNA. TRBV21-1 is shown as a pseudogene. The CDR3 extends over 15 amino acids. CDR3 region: CASSGPVQLQETQYF. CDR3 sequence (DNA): TGTGCCAGCAGCGGCCCAGTACAGCTACAAGAGACCCAGTACTTC.

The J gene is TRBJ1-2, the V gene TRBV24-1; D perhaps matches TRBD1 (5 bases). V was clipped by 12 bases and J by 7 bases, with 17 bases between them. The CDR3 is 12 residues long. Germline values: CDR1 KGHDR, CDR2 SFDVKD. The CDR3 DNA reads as TGTGCCGTAACCCGGACACCCGGTGGCTACACCTTC. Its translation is CAVTRTPGGYTF.

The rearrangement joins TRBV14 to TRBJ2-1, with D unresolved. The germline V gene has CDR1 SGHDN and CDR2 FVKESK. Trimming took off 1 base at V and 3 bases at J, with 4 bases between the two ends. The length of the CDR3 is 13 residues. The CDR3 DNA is TGTGCCAGCAGCCAAGGACACTACAATGAGCAGTTCTTC. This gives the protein CASSQGHYNEQFF.

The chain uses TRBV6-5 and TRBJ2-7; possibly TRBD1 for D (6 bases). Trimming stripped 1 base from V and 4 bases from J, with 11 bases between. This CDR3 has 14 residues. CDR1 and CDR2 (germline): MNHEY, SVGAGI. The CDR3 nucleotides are TGTGCCAGCAGTTACTTGACAGGAGCGTACGAGCAGTACTTC. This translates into CASSYLTGAYEQYF.